This entry concerns a single T cell receptor beta chain. The data originate from a study of T cell responses to AZD1222 COVID-19 vaccine. Between the trimmed V and J ends, which lost 9 bases and 7 bases, there was a span of 12 bases. The CDR3 runs to 11 residues. Germline lookup yields CDR1 LNHDA and CDR2 SQIVND (reference sequence). TCRdb keeps only in-frame clones here, not all; method: immunoSEQ multiplex PCR. The data show 150,000 to 200,000 clones, 80% to 95% seen once. The rearrangement links TRBV19 to TRBJ1-2; D gene ambiguous. This receptor was identified in an adult who received the AZD1222 COVID-19 vaccine. The sequencing here drew on peripheral blood, taken 28 days after the second AZD1222 dose. The CDR3 region has the DNA TGTGCCAGCGAGAAGAAGGGTGGCTACACCTTC. Its translation: CASEKKGGYTF.